The 23 T cell receptor beta chains below come from one sample, sequenced in a study of T cell changes during pregnancy in multiple sclerosis. Sequenced by immunoSEQ multiplex PCR; TCRdb stores in-frame clones only, minus some. Of about 67,000 clones detected, around nine tenths appear once; the ten largest clones hold 1.5% to 2%. This sample comprised peripheral blood, obtained in the first trimester of pregnancy. The origin of the receptors is a female donor in good health, enrolled as a control in a pregnancy study.

J is TRBJ1-1 and V is TRBV28; 8 bases match TRBD1. Germline V CDR1 and CDR2: MDHEN, SYDVKM. V shed 7 bases, J shed 5 bases, and the junction held 12 bases outside the gene matches. The CDR3 has 15 amino acids. The CDR3: CASNLGQGRRTEAFF. The CDR3 nucleotides read TGTGCCAGCAACCTAGGACAGGGTAGGCGTACTGAAGCTTTCTTT.

This clone was seen just once. This chain uses TRBV7-2 with TRBJ2-7; TRBD2 matches at 11 bases. J gave up 6 bases and V 2 bases, and 9 bases lay outside the gene matches. The CDR3 loop spans 16 amino acids. Germline V gene lookup returns CDR1 SGHTA and CDR2 FQGNSA. CDR3 loop: CASSLKLAGGWGEQYF. The CDR3, as DNA: TGTGCCAGCAGCTTAAAGCTAGCGGGAGGCTGGGGCGAGCAGTACTTC.

This clone occurred once. The chain combines TRBV6-5 with TRBJ2-4; D might be TRBD1 (6 bases). The CDR3 runs 12 residues. CDR1 MNHEY and CDR2 SVGAGI come from the germline V gene. Trimming pared 5 bases from V and 7 bases from J, leaving 9 bases between. The DNA for the CDR3 is TGTGCCAGCAGTCCTGGGGGCAACATTCAGTACTTC. Translating gives CASSPGGNIQYF.

Comment on this clone: This same CDR3 is encoded by further DNA sequences in the sample. The chain is built from TRBV5-4 and TRBJ2-7; 12 positions match TRBD2. Trimming at V came to 0 bases and at J to 4 bases, leaving 2 bases not matched to a gene. The length of the CDR3 is 15 residues. The V gene's germline CDR1 is SGHNT and CDR2 YYREEE (reference sequence). The CDR3 nucleotides are TGTGCCAGCAGCTTGGGTCTAGCGGGAGGGTACGAGCAGTACTTC. It specifies CASSLGLAGGYEQYF.

CDR3 in amino acids: CASSFPDRGNNQPQHF. The CDR3 DNA sequence: TGTGCCAGCAGTTTCCCCGACCGGGGAAACAATCAGCCCCAGCATTTT. This chain joins TRBV28 and TRBJ1-5; D is unclear. This CDR3 contains 16 residues. Trimming stripped 3 bases from V and 3 bases from J, with 15 bases between. Looked up from germline, CDR1 is MDHEN and CDR2 is SYDVKM.

The CDR3 nucleotides are TGTGCCAGCAGTTACTCGGGGACAAGTAACTATGGCTACACCTTC. Translated, it gives CASSYSGTSNYGYTF. The V gene is TRBV6-5, the J gene TRBJ1-2, with a weak D call TRBD1 (6 bases). The CDR3 contains 15 residues. Looked up from germline, CDR1 is MNHEY and CDR2 is SVGAGI. V lost 0 bases and J 1 base, leaving 9 bases between the germline ends.

The J gene is TRBJ2-7, the V gene TRBV2, with a possible D match to TRBD2 (6 bases). Trimming stripped 4 bases from V and 6 bases from J, with 13 bases between. This CDR3 spans 13 amino acids. Germline-derived CDR1 and CDR2 are SNHLY and FYNNEI. The CDR3 is CASSAGETREQYF. CDR3 coding DNA: TGTGCCAGCAGTGCGGGGGAAACACGCGAGCAGTACTTC.

This clone came up a few times. The chain recombines TRBV28 with TRBJ1-1; 7 bases are a match to TRBD1. From germline, CDR1 is MDHEN and CDR2 SYDVKM. The J segment lost 2 bases and the V segment lost 6 bases, leaving 3 bases of the junction unmatched. The CDR3 sequence is 13 residues long. DNA for the CDR3: TGTGCCAGCAGCTGGGACAGTAACACTGAAGCTTTCTTT. Protein: CASSWDSNTEAFF.

The chain links TRBV5-4 to TRBJ2-7; D is unresolved. The V gene's germline CDR1 is SGHNT and CDR2 YYREEE (reference sequence). V was clipped by 0 bases and J by 3 bases, with 13 bases between them. The CDR3 extends over 15 amino acids. The chain's CDR3 is CASSLASGSFYEQYF. In nucleotides, the CDR3 is TGTGCCAGCAGCTTGGCCTCGGGTTCCTTCTACGAGCAGTACTTC.

V gene TRBV14 combines with J gene TRBJ2-7, with 8 positions matching TRBD1. CDR3 length equals 16 residues. From germline, CDR1 is SGHDN and CDR2 FVKESK. Trimming removed 5 bases from V and 2 bases from J; junction bases left unmatched: 11. The CDR3 loop reads CASSVTRQGAAYEQYF. The CDR3 nucleotides are TGTGCCAGCAGCGTCACGCGTCAGGGGGCGGCCTACGAGCAGTACTTC.

This rearrangement joins TRBV29-1 to TRBJ2-1; 7 nucleotides agree with TRBD2. The V gene's germline CDR1 is SQVTM and CDR2 ANQGSEA. The CDR3 runs to 14 residues. V shed 0 bases, J shed 4 bases, and the junction held 3 bases outside the gene matches. The CDR3 is CSVEDTSEYNEQFF. CDR3 nucleotide sequence: TGCAGCGTTGAAGATACTAGCGAGTACAATGAGCAGTTCTTC.

The V gene is TRBV30, the J gene TRBJ2-5; 7 bases are a match to TRBD1. CDR1 and CDR2 (germline): GTSNPN, SVGIG (reference sequence). Unmatched junction bases numbered 14, after V lost 3 bases and J lost 1 base. The CDR3 loop spans 17 amino acids. In DNA form, the CDR3 reads TGTGCCTGGAGATTACCTGTCGGGACAGCCATCCAAGAGACCCAGTACTTC. As protein: CAWRLPVGTAIQETQYF.

The chain links TRBV10-3 to TRBJ2-7; no clear D gene. V was clipped by 2 bases and J by 0 bases, with 11 bases between them. Germline CDR1 ENHRY, CDR2 SYGVKD. The CDR3 covers 15 residues. In DNA, the CDR3 is TGTGCCATCAGTGAGGTCCAGCGAGTCTCCTACGAGCAGTACTTC. Its protein is CAISEVQRVSYEQYF.

This clone came up a few times. This rearrangement joins TRBV28 to TRBJ2-3, with TRBD2 matching over 7 bases. V shed 3 bases, J shed 0 bases, and the junction held 9 bases outside the gene matches. CDR1 is MDHEN, CDR2 SYDVKM, per germline. This CDR3 is 17 amino acids long. Here the CDR3 DNA reads TGTGCCAGCAGTTTGGTCCGCGGAGCGGGGAGCACAGATACGCAGTATTTT. Its translation is CASSLVRGAGSTDTQYF.

The CDR3 spells CSVGLAGGPRLETQYF. The CDR3 DNA follows: TGCAGCGTTGGACTAGCGGGAGGGCCAAGGCTAGAGACCCAGTACTTC. V and J are TRBV29-1 and TRBJ2-5; 14 bases agree with TRBD2. Trimming removed 4 bases from V and 4 bases from J; junction bases left unmatched: 8. This CDR3 spans 16 amino acids. Germline CDR1 SQVTM, CDR2 ANQGSEA.

The chain joins TRBV4-1 to TRBJ2-5, with 8 bases that match TRBD1. The junction had 3 bases not matched to a gene; V was cut back by 4 bases and J by 2 bases. The CDR3 has 14 residues. Germline CDR1 and CDR2: MGHRA and YSYEKL. This CDR3 is CASSPTGEQETQYF. The CDR3 bases are TGCGCCAGCAGCCCGACAGGGGAGCAAGAGACCCAGTACTTC.

The V gene is TRBV4-2, the J gene TRBJ2-5, with 9 bases that match TRBD1. CDR3 length: 14 amino acids. V lost 3 bases, J lost 4 bases, and 3 bases stayed unmatched. Germline V gene data show CDR1 as LGHNA and CDR2 as YNFKEQ. The CDR3 here is CASSQAQGAETQYF. The CDR3 DNA reads as TGTGCCAGCAGCCAGGCACAGGGGGCAGAGACCCAGTACTTC.

The V call is TRBV19, the J call TRBJ1-5, with 8 bases identical to TRBD1. J was trimmed by 6 bases and V by 7 bases; bases with no gene match: 5. Germline V gene lookup returns CDR1 LNHDA and CDR2 SQIVND (reference sequence). There are 13 residues in the CDR3. CDR3: CASNTGGTQPQHF. The CDR3 DNA reads as TGTGCCAGTAATACAGGGGGGACTCAGCCCCAGCATTTT.

This rearrangement joins TRBV28 to TRBJ2-1; unclear D gene. Germline CDR1 is MDHEN and CDR2 is SYDVKM. The CDR3 is 15 residues long. Trimming took 2 bases from V and 0 from J, leaving 8 bases between them. The CDR3 DNA sequence: TGTGCCAGCAGTTTAAGTCCGAGCTCCTACAATGAGCAGTTCTTC. Amino acids: CASSLSPSSYNEQFF.

This chain connects TRBV4-2 to TRBJ1-3; D is undetermined. V lost 4 bases and J 0 bases, leaving 22 bases between the germline ends. Germline CDR1 LGHNA, CDR2 YNFKEQ. The CDR3 totals 19 residues. The CDR3 sequence is CASSPSILTSSSSGNTIYF. CDR3 coding DNA: TGTGCCAGCAGCCCCTCCATCCTCACCTCGTCCAGCTCTGGAAACACCATATATTTT.

The rearrangement links TRBV30 to TRBJ2-7; 7 nucleotides line up with TRBD1. The junction had 4 bases not matched to a gene; V was cut back by 3 bases and J by 2 bases. This CDR3 spans 13 amino acids. Germline CDR1 is GTSNPN and CDR2 is SVGIG (reference sequence). CDR3 sequence reads: CAWSSGQAYEQYF. CDR3 nucleotides: TGTGCCTGGAGCAGCGGACAGGCCTACGAGCAGTACTTC.

This sequence joins TRBV18 and TRBJ2-3; D possibly corresponds to TRBD1 (5 bases). Trimming removed 3 bases at V and 7 bases at J, with 14 bases between. From germline, CDR1 is KGHSH and CDR2 LQKENI. The CDR3 totals 14 residues. The CDR3 reads CASSPGQKPNTQYF. DNA of the CDR3: TGTGCCAGCTCACCCGGACAAAAACCCAATACGCAGTATTTT. The whole variable domain, filled in from reference TRBV18 and TRBJ2-3, reads NAGVMQNPRHLVRRRGQEARLRCSPMKGHSHVYWYRQLPEEGLKFMVYLQKENIIDESGMPKERFSAEFPKEGPSILRIQQVVRGDSAAYFCASSPGQKPNTQYFGPGTRLTVL.

The chain links TRBV5-6 to TRBJ2-5; the D gene is possibly TRBD1 (6 bases). Trimming removed 3 bases from V and 1 base from J, with 7 bases in between. Germline V lookup: CDR1 SGHDT, CDR2 YYEEEE. The CDR3 has 13 residues. CDR3 nucleotide sequence: TGTGCCAGCAGCTCACAGGGCCAAGAGACCCAGTACTTC. Translated: CASSSQGQETQYF.